This TCR beta chain was obtained from a study of response to subunit inactivated influenza vaccine. Germline CDR1 and CDR2: SGHRS and YFSETQ. V lost 1 base to trimming and J lost 0 bases, with 10 bases between them. The CDR3 extends over 15 amino acids. In TCRdb, the RT-PCR reads were re-called with MiXCR into one record per CDR3 protein. This table holds just under 550,000 distinct CDR3 sequences, roughly a quarter found once. This same sample was also taken into another study, of T cells expressing NK-cell markers. That work states: 5'RACE template switching with UMIs produced the TCR beta cDNA. It was sorted CD3+CD56+NKG2C+, CD3+CD56+NKG2C- and CD3+CD56-NKG2C+ T cells that supplied the TCR beta repertoires. Topping the CD3+CD56-NKG2C+ fraction as well were these clonotypes, in several donors.

Sequenced material: CD4+ T cells sorted from PBMCs, taken 12 days after vaccination. This receptor was obtained from a man aged 50-60 years who received an inactivated influenza vaccine. The chain joins TRBV5-1 to TRBJ1-1; D remains unclear. Here the CDR3 reads CASSLRTDMNTEAFF. Here the CDR3 DNA reads TGCGCCAGCAGCTTGCGTACAGACATGAACACTGAAGCTTTCTTT.